Presented here are 25 T cell receptor beta chains from one specimen sequenced in a study of blood T cell repertoires in COVID-19. Only in-frame clones appear in the TCRdb table, and some are missing; sequencing was by immunoSEQ multiplex PCR. The repertoire includes 250,000 to 350,000 clones, 65% to 90% of them detected once, and more than 9% sits in the top ten. Sequencing used PBMCs or T cells enriched from blood (not recorded which). The receptors come from a woman younger than 30 who had recovered from COVID-19.

This sequence joins TRBV10-3 and TRBJ1-1, with 7 bases that match TRBD1. The V gene end was trimmed by 8 bases and the J gene end by 2 bases; junction bases not matched to a gene: 11. Germline values: CDR1 ENHRY, CDR2 SYGVKD. The CDR3 runs to 15 residues. CDR3 residues: CAIDRDSRANTEAFF. The DNA for the CDR3 is TGTGCCATCGATCGGGACAGTAGAGCTAACACTGAAGCTTTCTTT.

This chain joins TRBV19 and TRBJ1-4; D is possibly TRBD1 (6 bases). With 7 bases removed from V and 5 bases from J, the gap between germline ends came to 14 bases. The CDR3 contains 14 residues. CDR1 is LNHDA and CDR2 is SQIVND in the germline V gene (reference sequence). The CDR3 coding sequence is TGTGCCAGTAAGGGGATAGACAGGAATGAAAAACTGTTTTTT. This encodes CASKGIDRNEKLFF.

V and J are TRBV12-3 or TRBV12-4 and TRBJ1-2; D is unclear. V was pared by 3 bases and J by 7 bases, with 9 bases between. CDR3 length: 12 residues. The CDR3 protein is CASSFITRGYTF. The DNA of the CDR3 is TGTGCCAGCAGTTTTATTACGCGTGGCTACACCTTC.

The chain links TRBV7-3 to TRBJ2-1, with a tentative D call TRBD2 (6 bases). The CDR3 is made up of 15 amino acids. Trimming removed 2 bases at V and 4 bases at J, with 12 bases between. Germline V lookup: CDR1 SGHTA, CDR2 FQGTGA. The chain's CDR3 is CASSLGRLDYNEQFF. The CDR3 nucleotides read TGTGCCAGCAGCTTAGGTCGACTAGATTACAATGAGCAGTTCTTC.

The genes are TRBV6-4 and TRBJ2-7, with TRBD2 as a possible D gene (6 bases). The CDR3 extends over 14 amino acids. Germline loops: CDR1 MRHNA, CDR2 SNTAGT. V lost 9 bases to trimming and J lost 6 bases, with 21 bases between them. DNA for the CDR3: TGTGCCAGTACAGCCCGACTCCTCGGGAGCGAGCAGTACTTC. Translating it yields CASTARLLGSEQYF.

The sample holds a few counts of this clone. The chain joins TRBV7-9 to TRBJ1-1; 7 bases map to TRBD1. J was trimmed by 8 bases and V by 5 bases; bases with no gene match: 5. Per the germline V gene, CDR1 is SEHNR and CDR2 is FQNEAQ (reference sequence). The CDR3 has 12 amino acids. CDR3 sequence (DNA): TGTGCCAGCAGCACAGGGGTCCCCGAAGCTTTCTTT. This codes for CASSTGVPEAFF.

The chain uses TRBV28 and TRBJ2-6; 8 nucleotides agree with TRBD1. The ends lost 4 bases at V and 0 bases at J; junction bases unmatched: 8. The CDR3 runs to 18 residues. Germline V gene sequence: CDR1 MDHEN, CDR2 SYDVKM. The CDR3 DNA reads TGTGCCAGCAGTTCCCCCTCAGGGGGCGGCTCTGGGGCCAACGTCCTGACTTTC. Amino acid sequence: CASSSPSGGGSGANVLTF.

This chain joins TRBV28 and TRBJ1-1; weak D call: TRBD1 (6 bases). The CDR3 length is 14 residues. The germline V and J ends were trimmed by 6 bases and 1 base, with 12 bases remaining between them. Germline V gene data show CDR1 as MDHEN and CDR2 as SYDVKM. The CDR3 coding sequence is TGTGCCAGCAGGACTTCGGGACAGAACACTGAAGCTTTCTTT. It translates to CASRTSGQNTEAFF.

The genes are TRBV3-1 (or the pseudogene TRBV3-2) and TRBJ2-5; 8 positions match TRBD2. V lost 3 bases and J lost 2; bases outside the gene matches: 2. Germline V CDR1 and CDR2: LGHDT, YNNKEL (reference sequence). This CDR3 has 14 residues. Here the CDR3 DNA reads TGTGCCAGCAGCCAGCGGGGGGTTCAAGAGACCCAGTACTTC. This gives the protein CASSQRGVQETQYF.

The chain carries TRBV6-5 and TRBJ1-2; D might be TRBD1 (5 bases). V gave up 0 bases and J gave up 4 bases, with 12 bases separating them. The CDR3 consists of 15 residues. Germline V gene sequence: CDR1 MNHEY, CDR2 SVGAGI. CDR3 protein: CASSYSRQGGYGYTF. CDR3 coding DNA: TGTGCCAGCAGTTACTCGAGGCAGGGCGGCTATGGCTACACCTTC.

This chain joins TRBV5-1 and TRBJ1-4; 8 bases map to TRBD1. Germline loops: CDR1 SGHRS, CDR2 YFSETQ. J was trimmed by 8 bases and V by 4 bases; bases with no gene match: 10. There are 15 residues in the CDR3. The CDR3 DNA is TGCGCCAGCAGCATGGAGACAGGGGAAGGCGAAAAACTGTTTTTT. It is translated as CASSMETGEGEKLFF.

The CDR3 DNA reads TGTGCCAGCAGCTCCTACATCACGAGGGGGCTCCGCACTGAAGCTTTCTTT. Amino acid sequence: CASSSYITRGLRTEAFF. The chain is built from TRBV7-3 and TRBJ1-1; 7 bases align to TRBD1. CDR3 length equals 17 residues. Germline V gene lookup returns CDR1 SGHTA and CDR2 FQGTGA. V was pared by 4 bases and J by 4 bases, with 15 bases of the junction left unmatched.

V is TRBV11-2 and J is TRBJ2-1, with 9 bases fitting TRBD2. V lost 5 bases and J lost 0; bases outside the gene matches: 8. CDR1 is SGHAT, CDR2 FQNNGV, per germline. This CDR3 spans 17 amino acids. The CDR3 region has the DNA TGTGCCAGCAGCCACGGACTAGCGCTTAGCTCCTACAATGAGCAGTTCTTC. Protein sequence: CASSHGLALSSYNEQFF.

This rearrangement joins TRBV24-1 to TRBJ1-2; 9 nucleotides match TRBD1. The CDR3 runs 15 residues. V shed 0 bases, J shed 6 bases, and the junction held 4 bases outside the gene matches. In germline, CDR1 is KGHDR, CDR2 SFDVKD. The DNA for the CDR3 is TGTGCCACCAGTGATTTGTACAGGGGGCGCGATGGCTACACCTTC. This translates into CATSDLYRGRDGYTF.

The V gene is TRBV28, the J gene TRBJ2-3; TRBD2 agrees at 8 bases. Germline loops: CDR1 MDHEN, CDR2 SYDVKM. This CDR3 is 15 amino acids long. Trimming cost V 5 bases and J 4 bases; bases outside gene matches: 8. CDR3 residues: CASSPGGGASDTQYF. CDR3 in DNA: TGTGCCAGCAGTCCGGGGGGGGGCGCGTCAGATACGCAGTATTTT.

V gene TRBV27 combines with J gene TRBJ2-2; 7 nucleotides agree with TRBD2. The length of the CDR3 is 17 residues. The J segment lost 1 base and the V segment lost 3 bases, leaving 8 bases of the junction unmatched. Germline CDR1 MNHEY, CDR2 SMNVEV (reference sequence). CDR3 amino acids: CASSFWSGGWNTGELFF. CDR3 DNA: TGTGCCAGCAGTTTTTGGTCGGGGGGATGGAACACCGGGGAGCTGTTTTTT.

This chain joins TRBV4-1 and TRBJ1-1; 7 positions match TRBD1. Germline V gives CDR1 MGHRA, CDR2 YSYEKL. The ends lost 0 bases at V and 6 bases at J; junction bases unmatched: 4. The CDR3 covers 14 residues. The CDR3 spells CASSQDPGQSEAFF. The CDR3 coding sequence is TGCGCCAGCAGCCAAGACCCGGGACAGTCTGAAGCTTTCTTT.

The V and J genes are TRBV3-1 (or the pseudogene TRBV3-2) and TRBJ2-5, with D unresolved. The ends were cut back, 3 bases at V and 4 bases at J, with 6 bases in the middle. Per the germline V gene, CDR1 is LGHDT and CDR2 is YNNKEL (reference sequence). The CDR3 sequence is 12 residues long. The CDR3 here is CASSQAPETQYF. CDR3 nucleotides: TGTGCCAGCAGCCAGGCCCCAGAGACCCAGTACTTC.

The rearrangement joins TRBV9 to TRBJ2-1, with TRBD2 matching 11 bases. Germline-derived CDR1 and CDR2 are SGDLS and YYNGEE. The J segment lost 7 bases and the V segment lost 2 bases, leaving 14 bases of the junction unmatched. This CDR3 region has 18 residues. In nucleotides, the CDR3 is TGTGCCAGCAGCGTCGGATTAGCGGGAGGGCCGCTTGGGAATGAGCAGTTCTTC. Amino acids: CASSVGLAGGPLGNEQFF.

The chain links TRBV5-5 to TRBJ1-2, with 7 bases fitting TRBD1. CDR3 length: 13 amino acids. The ends lost 4 bases at V and 6 bases at J; junction bases unmatched: 6. Germline lookup yields CDR1 SGHKS and CDR2 YYEKEE (reference sequence). DNA of the CDR3: TGTGCCAGCAGCCGCCGGGACAGCGATGGCTACACCTTC. This encodes CASSRRDSDGYTF.

This clone was counted between two and nine times. V usage is TRBV5-8 and J usage is TRBJ2-5; 12 bases agree with TRBD2. Germline CDR1 reads SGHTS; CDR2 reads YDEGEE. Unmatched junction bases numbered 5, after V lost 4 bases and J lost 4 bases. This CDR3 spans 15 amino acids. The CDR3 loop reads CASSQLAGGGETQYF. The CDR3 DNA follows: TGTGCCAGCAGCCAACTAGCGGGGGGCGGAGAGACCCAGTACTTC.

The chain is built from TRBV5-1 and TRBJ2-3; tentative D call: TRBD1 (5 bases). CDR1 is SGHRS and CDR2 is YFSETQ in the germline V gene. The CDR3 covers 13 residues. The ends were cut back, 2 bases at V and 4 bases at J, with 8 bases in the middle. CDR3 sequence: CASSFGAADTQYF. CDR3 nucleotides: TGCGCCAGCAGCTTTGGGGCCGCAGATACGCAGTATTTT.

The chain has TRBV9 and TRBJ2-5, with 13 bases fitting TRBD2. CDR1 and CDR2 (germline): SGDLS, YYNGEE. V lost 4 bases and J lost 5; bases outside the gene matches: 11. This CDR3 region has 17 residues. The chain's CDR3 is CASSPGLAGAGLETQYF. The CDR3 DNA reads TGTGCCAGCAGCCCAGGACTAGCGGGGGCCGGGCTGGAGACCCAGTACTTC.

This clone was counted once. This chain uses TRBV5-1 with TRBJ1-6; 8 bases align to TRBD1. The V gene's germline CDR1 is SGHRS and CDR2 YFSETQ. The CDR3 loop spans 15 amino acids. Losses at the gene ends were 0 bases for V and 9 bases for J; bases not matched to a gene: 5. The CDR3 reads CASSLGTGWSSPLHF. CDR3 DNA sequence: TGCGCCAGCAGCTTGGGGACAGGGTGGAGTTCACCCCTCCACTTT.

This rearrangement joins TRBV7-8 to TRBJ1-2; D is possibly TRBD1 (6 bases). The CDR3 loop spans 17 amino acids. CDR1 and CDR2 from the germline V gene are SGHVS and FQNEAQ. V lost 3 bases to trimming and J lost 2 bases, with 19 bases between them. The CDR3 protein is CASSFQSRGSANYGYTF. For the CDR3, the DNA is TGTGCCAGCAGCTTCCAGAGCAGGGGATCTGCCAACTATGGCTACACCTTC.